Listed here are 17 T cell receptor beta chains from one sample, sequenced in a study of T cell responses to AZD1222 COVID-19 vaccine. Generated by immunoSEQ multiplex PCR, the TCRdb table keeps only in-frame clones and is missing some. In the table there are about 270,000 clones, 90% to 95% of which are singletons. Source: peripheral blood, taken 28 days after the second AZD1222 dose. Receptor source: an adult who received the AZD1222 COVID-19 vaccine.

CDR3 coding DNA: TGTGCCAGCAGTGAACGCTTAAGCGCGTATAGCAATCAGCCCCAGCATTTT. Amino acids: CASSERLSAYSNQPQHF. The V call is TRBV6-1, the J call TRBJ1-5; D gene unclear. The CDR3 is 17 amino acids. V gave up 2 bases and J gave up 0 bases, with 14 bases separating them. Germline CDR1 reads MNHNS; CDR2 reads SASEGT.

V gene TRBV2 combines with J gene TRBJ2-5; tentatively, D is TRBD2 (7 bases). Germline assignment: CDR1 SNHLY and CDR2 FYNNEI. Between the trimmed V and J ends, which lost 3 bases and 5 bases, there was a span of 16 bases. The CDR3 totals 15 residues. The CDR3 here is CASSDRGGPSETQYF. Written as DNA, the CDR3 is TGTGCCAGCAGTGATAGGGGGGGCCCTTCGGAGACCCAGTACTTC.

This chain uses TRBV24-1 with TRBJ2-3; 12 nucleotides agree with TRBD2. The germline V gene encodes CDR1 KGHDR and CDR2 SFDVKD. Trimming at V came to 4 bases and at J to 5 bases, leaving 6 bases not matched to a gene. This CDR3 is built from 16 residues. The CDR3 DNA sequence: TGTGCCACCAGTGACCCTAGCGGGGGGGTAGAAGATACGCAGTATTTT. Its protein is CATSDPSGGVEDTQYF.

V usage is TRBV28 and J usage is TRBJ2-1, with a possible D match to TRBD2 (6 bases). This CDR3 has 15 residues. V lost 5 bases and J 5 bases, leaving 16 bases between the germline ends. The germline gives CDR1 MDHEN, CDR2 SYDVKM. In DNA form, the CDR3 reads TGTGCCAGCAGTCCTCGGGGGAAGTGGGACAATGAGCAGTTCTTC. It specifies CASSPRGKWDNEQFF.

The chain employs TRBV7-3 and TRBJ1-2; D call uncertain. The length of the CDR3 is 13 residues. The germline V gene encodes CDR1 SGHTA and CDR2 FQGTGA. Trimming took off 2 bases at V and 2 bases at J, with 6 bases between the two ends. The CDR3 here is CASSLGGNYGYTF. As DNA, the CDR3 is TGTGCCAGCAGCTTAGGAGGGAACTATGGCTACACCTTC.

V and J are TRBV5-5 and TRBJ1-4; weak D call: TRBD1 (5 bases). CDR1 and CDR2 (germline): SGHKS, YYEKEE (reference sequence). Trimming stripped 0 bases from V and 7 bases from J, with 13 bases between. CDR3 length equals 15 residues. CDR3 protein: CASSLGSGEGEKLFF. As DNA, the CDR3 is TGTGCCAGCAGCTTGGGCTCGGGGGAAGGTGAAAAACTGTTTTTT.

The genes are TRBV10-1 and TRBJ1-1; no clear D. The CDR3 has 12 amino acids. V lost 3 bases and J lost 10, with 12 bases in between. Germline V lookup: CDR1 WNHNN, CDR2 SYGVQD (reference sequence). CDR3 nucleotides: TGCGCCAGCAGTGACCACCCCGTGGGAGCTTTCTTT. Protein: CASSDHPVGAFF.

The chain uses TRBV20-1 and TRBJ1-1, with D maybe TRBD1 (5 bases). The CDR3 sequence is 13 residues long. Trimming took 3 bases from V and 5 from J, leaving 13 bases between them. Germline CDR1 and CDR2: DFQATT and SNEGSKA (reference sequence). In DNA, the CDR3 is TGCAGTGCTAGTAAACCGGGGGGGACTGAAGCTTTCTTT. As protein: CSASKPGGTEAFF.

The chain recombines TRBV6-1 with TRBJ1-5; D perhaps matches TRBD1 (5 bases). Looked up from germline, CDR1 is MNHNS and CDR2 is SASEGT. Between the trimmed V and J ends, which lost 3 bases and 0 bases, there was a span of 9 bases. CDR3 length equals 15 residues. The CDR3 sequence is CASSERQFSNQPQHF. CDR3 DNA sequence: TGTGCCAGCAGTGAGCGACAGTTTAGCAATCAGCCCCAGCATTTT.

The chain recombines TRBV28 with TRBJ1-5, with 12 nucleotides matching TRBD1. The ends lost 6 bases at V and 7 bases at J; junction bases unmatched: 10. The CDR3 totals 16 residues. In germline, CDR1 is MDHEN, CDR2 SYDVKM. The CDR3 spells CASSRGGQGADQPQHF. The CDR3, as DNA: TGTGCCAGCAGCAGAGGGGGACAGGGGGCCGACCAGCCCCAGCATTTT.

This clone was seen just once. This sequence joins TRBV20-1 and TRBJ2-3; D call uncertain. This CDR3 has 11 amino acids. Germline V gives CDR1 DFQATT, CDR2 SNEGSKA (reference sequence). Trimming left V 5 bases short and J 5 bases short, with 8 bases between. CDR3 protein: CSASRVDTQYF. The CDR3 nucleotides read TGCAGTGCTTCTCGGGTAGATACGCAGTATTTT.

This clone was seen only once. J is TRBJ2-2 and V is TRBV6-2 or TRBV6-3, with 7 bases aligning to TRBD1. This CDR3 contains 17 residues. V dropped 1 base and J dropped 5; count of bases not matched to a gene: 10. Germline V gives CDR1 MNHEY, CDR2 SVGEGT. The CDR3 spells CASSYWDSAWGTGELFF. CDR3 DNA: TGTGCCAGCAGTTACTGGGACAGTGCCTGGGGTACCGGGGAGCTGTTTTTT.

V is TRBV6-5 and J is TRBJ2-7; the D gene is possibly TRBD1 (6 bases). CDR3 length equals 11 residues. The germline V gene has CDR1 MNHEY and CDR2 SVGAGI. Trimming removed 11 bases at V and 7 bases at J, with 15 bases between. The CDR3 here is CAAGTSGEQYF. CDR3 in DNA: TGTGCCGCCGGGACATCAGGGGAGCAGTACTTC.

DNA of the CDR3: TGTGCCAGCAGTCCTACGGACAGGCCCTATAGCAATCAGCCCCAGCATTTT. Translation: CASSPTDRPYSNQPQHF. The chain is built from TRBV9 and TRBJ1-5; 7 bases fit TRBD1. Trimming at V came to 5 bases and at J to 0 bases, leaving 11 bases not matched to a gene. Per germline, CDR1 SGDLS and CDR2 YYNGEE. CDR3 length: 17 residues.

The chain links TRBV15 to TRBJ2-1; 10 bases match TRBD2. The CDR3 is made up of 16 amino acids. Germline lookup yields CDR1 LNHNV and CDR2 YYDKDF (reference sequence). Trimming removed 1 base from V and 8 bases from J; junction bases left unmatched: 8. The CDR3 region has the DNA TGTGCCACCAGCAGAGGTCCTAGCGGGAGTAGCGATGAGCAGTTCTTC. This codes for CATSRGPSGSSDEQFF.

The CDR3 region is CASSSGSFYEQYF. In nucleotides, the CDR3 is TGTGCCAGCAGTTCGGGATCCTTCTACGAGCAGTACTTC. The chain carries TRBV28 and TRBJ2-7, with D maybe TRBD2 (5 bases). The germline gives CDR1 MDHEN, CDR2 SYDVKM. The CDR3 length is 13 residues. V gave up 4 bases and J gave up 3 bases, with 10 bases separating them.

This chain links TRBV27 with TRBJ1-6; unclear D gene. The V end lost 6 bases, the J end lost 7 bases, and 13 bases lay between the germline ends. The germline V gene encodes CDR1 MNHEY and CDR2 SMNVEV (reference sequence). CDR3 size: 14 residues. The chain's CDR3 is CASRVGVSNSPLHF. The CDR3 nucleotides read TGTGCCAGCAGGGTCGGTGTCTCAAATTCACCCCTCCACTTT.